A single sample gave rise to the 31 T cell receptor beta chains below, sequenced in a study of T cells in Graves' hyperthyroidism and ophthalmopathy. TCR beta CDR3 region amplification was performed from RNA transcripts. The study used the HTBI primer set for a first-round RT-PCR of the TCR CDR3. TCRdb ran MiXCR on the multiplex PCR reads and lists one entry per CDR3 protein. The table records 490,000 or so distinct CDR3 sequences, 15% to 20% of them present only once. Sequencing was carried out using blood. The receptors derive from a man aged 35 to 55 with Graves' ophthalmopathy.

The V call is TRBV5-1, the J call TRBJ2-2; D might be TRBD1 (6 bases). Germline values: CDR1 SGHRS, CDR2 YFSETQ. The V and J ends lost 4 bases and 1 base respectively, with 23 bases between them. The CDR3 has 19 amino acids. The CDR3 loop is CASSPKQGSDVMNTGELFF. CDR3 in DNA: TGCGCCAGCAGCCCCAAGCAGGGGTCGGACGTAATGAACACCGGGGAGCTGTTTTTT.

V is TRBV2 and J is TRBJ2-1, with 8 bases matching TRBD1. J lost 0 bases, V lost 0 bases, and 7 bases had no gene match. CDR3 length: 18 residues. Germline-derived CDR1 and CDR2 are SNHLY and FYNNEI. CDR3 nucleotide sequence: TGTGCCAGCAGTGAAGCGCCCAGGACAGGGAGCTCCTACAATGAGCAGTTCTTC. The encoded protein is CASSEAPRTGSSYNEQFF.

The V call is TRBV2, the J call TRBJ2-3, with a possible D match to TRBD1 (6 bases). CDR1 is SNHLY and CDR2 is FYNNEI in the germline V gene. The CDR3 extends over 16 amino acids. Trimming left V 4 bases short and J 0 bases short, with 14 bases between. The CDR3 is CASSGWDTRSTDTQYF. In DNA, the CDR3 is TGTGCCAGCAGTGGGTGGGACACTAGAAGCACAGATACGCAGTATTTT.

About this clonotype itself: The junction differs from germline at one of its ends, possibly a read error. The chain combines TRBV19 with TRBJ1-6; TRBD1 matches at 8 bases. Germline V gene lookup returns CDR1 LNHDA and CDR2 SQIVND (reference sequence). This CDR3 has 15 amino acids. CDR3 amino acids: CASRETGAYNSSLHF. The CDR3 nucleotides read TGTGCCAGTAGAGAGACAGGGGCCTATAATTCATCCCTCCACTTT.

J is TRBJ2-5 and V is TRBV7-6; 13 bases are shared with TRBD2. The CDR3 covers 14 residues. The V and J ends lost 10 bases and 5 bases, in that order; junction bases with no gene match: 7. The germline V gene encodes CDR1 SGHVS and CDR2 FNYEAQ. CDR3 sequence (DNA): TGTGCCACCGAGGGACTAGCGGGGACGGAGACCCAGTACTTC. It is translated as CATEGLAGTETQYF.

The gene calls are TRBV29-1 and TRBJ2-3, with unresolved D. Trimming took off 0 bases at V and 0 bases at J, with 10 bases between the two ends. This CDR3 contains 15 residues. Germline V gives CDR1 SQVTM, CDR2 ANQGSEA. The CDR3 spells CSVEDFSRSTDTQYF. In nucleotides, the CDR3 is TGCAGCGTTGAAGATTTTTCTAGAAGCACAGATACGCAGTATTTT.

J is TRBJ2-1 and V is TRBV20-1; 7 nucleotides agree with TRBD1. V was clipped by 5 bases and J by 4 bases; unmatched bases: 14. The CDR3 has 16 amino acids. Per the germline V gene, CDR1 is DFQATT and CDR2 is SNEGSKA (reference sequence). CDR3 loop: CSAPASDRRNYNEQFF. The CDR3 DNA reads TGCAGTGCTCCAGCCTCGGACAGGAGAAATTACAATGAGCAGTTCTTC.

This clonotype was seen a few times. The V and J genes are TRBV5-1 and TRBJ2-3, with D perhaps TRBD2 (6 bases). This CDR3 is 15 amino acids long. The V and J ends lost 3 bases and 3 bases respectively, with 14 bases between them. Germline V CDR1 and CDR2: SGHRS, YFSETQ. The CDR3 protein is CASSSKTSVTDTQYF. CDR3 sequence (DNA): TGCGCCAGCAGCTCAAAGACTAGTGTGACAGATACGCAGTATTTT.

This clonotype has just a few counts. The gene calls are TRBV3-1 and TRBJ2-1; 10 bases align to TRBD2. The CDR3 loop spans 16 amino acids. V lost 0 bases, J lost 12 bases, and 11 bases stayed unmatched. CDR1 and CDR2 from the germline V gene are LGHDT and YNNKEL (reference sequence). The CDR3 DNA is TGTGCCAGCAGCCAAGAGGCGTCTAGCGGGAGACCTGGGCAGTTCTTC. It is translated as CASSQEASSGRPGQFF.

This clonotype was counted ten times or more. The rearrangement joins TRBV5-1 to TRBJ1-1; TRBD1 is a possible D gene (6 bases). The V gene's germline CDR1 is SGHRS and CDR2 YFSETQ. Trimming removed 2 bases from V and 1 base from J, with 9 bases in between. There are 14 residues in the CDR3. The CDR3 coding sequence is TGCGCCAGCAGCTTCGGACAGCGGAACACTGAAGCTTTCTTT. This translates into CASSFGQRNTEAFF.

This clonotype has just a few counts. V is TRBV5-1 and J is TRBJ1-5; D remains unclear. Deletions cut 1 base from V and 2 bases from J, with 10 bases between. CDR1 is SGHRS and CDR2 is YFSETQ in the germline V gene. The CDR3 sequence is 15 residues long. The CDR3 protein is CASSLTGKGNQPQHF. The CDR3, as DNA: TGCGCCAGCAGCTTGACCGGTAAGGGCAATCAGCCCCAGCATTTT.

This clonotype was found a few times. The chain has TRBV5-1 and TRBJ2-3, with D perhaps TRBD2 (6 bases). CDR3 length: 16 amino acids. Trimming shortened V by 0 bases and J by 1 base, and 12 bases separated the two germline ends. Germline V lookup: CDR1 SGHRS, CDR2 YFSETQ. CDR3 residues: CASSLAFGRRTDTQYF. Here the CDR3 DNA reads TGCGCCAGCAGCTTGGCCTTCGGGAGACGCACAGATACGCAGTATTTT.

The chain combines TRBV13 with TRBJ2-7; 7 bases are a match to TRBD2. The CDR3 sequence is 15 residues long. J gave up 4 bases and V 5 bases, and 11 bases lay outside the gene matches. The germline V gene has CDR1 PRHDT and CDR2 FYEKMQ (reference sequence). CDR3 coding DNA: TGTGCCAGCAGCCACTCAGCGGGGCGCCTTTACGAGCAGTACTTC. This gives the protein CASSHSAGRLYEQYF.

The chain employs TRBV13 and TRBJ1-4; weak D call: TRBD1 (5 bases). Germline CDR1 PRHDT, CDR2 FYEKMQ (reference sequence). The CDR3 covers 13 residues. The germline V and J ends were trimmed by 6 bases and 6 bases, with 11 bases remaining between them. Written as DNA, the CDR3 is TGTGCCAGCAGACCTGGGGGGGATGAAAAACTGTTTTTT. Translation gives CASRPGGDEKLFF.

The sample holds many counts of this clonotype. The rearrangement links TRBV20-1 to TRBJ1-6; D ambiguous. The CDR3 loop spans 14 amino acids. V was pared by 3 bases and J by 7 bases, with 13 bases between. Germline lookup yields CDR1 DFQATT and CDR2 SNEGSKA (reference sequence). Written as DNA, the CDR3 is TGCAGTGCTAGGGTGCCAGGTCGCAATTCACCCCTCCACTTT. Its protein is CSARVPGRNSPLHF.

There are many counts of this clonotype. CDR3 sequence (DNA): TGTGCCAGCAGTGAGTCGCTAGTCCGTTGGGAGACCCAGTACTTC. It codes for CASSESLVRWETQYF. The chain has TRBV2 and TRBJ2-5; D uncertain. Germline V gives CDR1 SNHLY, CDR2 FYNNEI. This CDR3 is 15 amino acids long. Trimming cost V 3 bases and J 5 bases, with 16 bases left between them. Looking up the rest from reference TRBV2 and TRBJ2-5 gives the full variable domain: EPEVTQTPSHQVTQMGQEVILRCVPISNHLYFYWYRQILGQKVEFLVSFYNNEISEKSEIFDDQFSVERPDGSNFTLKIRSTKLEDSAMYFCASSESLVRWETQYFGPGTRLLVL.

This clonotype was seen ten or more times. The chain carries TRBV3-1 and TRBJ1-1, with TRBD1 as a possible D gene (5 bases). In germline, CDR1 is LGHDT, CDR2 YNNKEL (reference sequence). Trimming removed 3 bases at V and 4 bases at J, with 12 bases between. This CDR3 has 14 amino acids. The DNA of the CDR3 is TGTGCCAGCAGCCAGCAGGGCTGGGGCACTGAAGCTTTCTTT. Protein product: CASSQQGWGTEAFF.

This clonotype showed up just a few times. The V gene is TRBV3-2, the J gene TRBJ2-7. TRBV3-2 is a documented pseudogene. The CDR3 length is 13 residues. CDR3 in amino acids: CASSPATSYEQYF. The CDR3 DNA is TGTGCCAGCAGCCCGGCCACGTCCTACGAGCAGTACTTC.

There are a few counts of this clonotype. Written as DNA, the CDR3 is TGTGCCAGCAGTGATTTAGGTGCTTCTGGGCAGTACTTC. Its protein is CASSDLGASGQYF. This chain uses TRBV2 with TRBJ2-7; D remains ambiguous. CDR3 length: 13 amino acids. The germline V and J ends were trimmed by 3 bases and 9 bases, with 15 bases remaining between them. Per the germline V gene, CDR1 is SNHLY and CDR2 is FYNNEI.

This chain joins TRBV5-1 and TRBJ1-2; the match to TRBD1 covers 8 bases. The V gene's germline CDR1 is SGHRS and CDR2 YFSETQ. The CDR3 consists of 14 residues. The V segment lost 3 bases and the J segment 3 bases; nucleotides outside the gene matches: 4. The CDR3 nucleotides are TGCGCCAGCAGCTCCCAGGGGGCGGACTATGGCTACACCTTC. This translates into CASSSQGADYGYTF.

V and J are TRBV27 and TRBJ1-2; the D gene is possibly TRBD1 (6 bases). V gave up 7 bases and J gave up 4 bases, with 19 bases separating them. The CDR3 has 15 amino acids. Germline values: CDR1 MNHEY, CDR2 SMNVEV (reference sequence). In DNA, the CDR3 is TGTGCCAGCACTCAACGGGGGGGGCGCGGCTATGGCTACACCTTC. Amino acid sequence: CASTQRGGRGYGYTF.

In its sample, this clonotype was seen a few times. A much larger clone lies a single base off, so this may be a read error. This rearrangement joins TRBV9 to TRBJ2-1; 11 bases map to TRBD1. After removal of 1 base from V and 7 bases from J, the junction contained 4 bases not matched to a gene. CDR3 size: 15 residues. Germline CDR1 reads SGDLS; CDR2 reads YYNGEE. CDR3 bases: TGTGCCAGCAGCGTAAGGGACAGGGGGAGGAATGAGCAGTTCTTC. It specifies CASSVRDRGRNEQFF.

This clonotype was seen only a few times. J is TRBJ2-3 and V is TRBV12-3 or TRBV12-4, with TRBD2 matching 7 bases. CDR3 length equals 15 residues. The J segment lost 2 bases and the V segment lost 3 bases, leaving 5 bases of the junction unmatched. CDR3 DNA: TGTGCCAGCAGTTTCCTAGCGGTTCTCACAGATACGCAGTATTTT. This gives the protein CASSFLAVLTDTQYF.

This clonotype came up many times. The V and J genes are TRBV30 and TRBJ2-7; TRBD2 aligns across 9 bases. V lost 3 bases and J lost 7; bases outside the gene matches: 4. Germline loops: CDR1 GTSNPN, CDR2 SVGIG (reference sequence). This CDR3 spans 12 amino acids. CDR3 sequence (DNA): TGTGCCTGGAGGCGGGAGGGCCATGAGCAGTACTTC. It codes for CAWRREGHEQYF.

This clonotype was picked up a small number of times. The chain is built from TRBV9 and TRBJ1-5; the match to TRBD1 covers 7 bases. Germline V CDR1 and CDR2: SGDLS, YYNGEE. CDR3 length equals 15 residues. The V gene end was trimmed by 2 bases and the J gene end by 3 bases; junction bases not matched to a gene: 5. Here the CDR3 DNA reads TGTGCCAGCAGCGTTGAGGGGGCGGACAATCAGCCCCAGCATTTT. This encodes CASSVEGADNQPQHF.

This chain links TRBV2 with TRBJ2-3; 12 nucleotides align to TRBD2. After removal of 4 bases from V and 5 bases from J, the junction contained 7 bases not matched to a gene. The germline V gene encodes CDR1 SNHLY and CDR2 FYNNEI. This CDR3 is built from 16 residues. The CDR3 DNA reads as TGTGCCAGCAGTGGGCCGACTAGCGGGAGTTTAGATACGCAGTATTTT. It encodes CASSGPTSGSLDTQYF.

Details on this clonotype: A much larger clone sits a single nucleotide away, making a read error possible. The V call is TRBV7-2, the J call TRBJ2-1, with D possibly called TRBD1 or TRBD2 (7 bases each). This CDR3 comprises 13 residues. Germline loops: CDR1 SGHTA, CDR2 FQGNSA. With 5 bases removed from V and 10 bases from J, the gap between germline ends came to 15 bases. The CDR3 DNA is TGTGCCAGCAGCCCACGACAGGGAGGGGAGCAGTTCTTC. This translates into CASSPRQGGEQFF.

This clonotype has more than one count but fewer than ten. This chain joins TRBV5-1 and TRBJ2-3; D remains unclear. Per the germline V gene, CDR1 is SGHRS and CDR2 is YFSETQ. The CDR3 length is 14 residues. V lost 5 bases to trimming and J lost 2 bases, with 12 bases between them. CDR3 sequence reads: CASRDGAYTDTQYF. In DNA, the CDR3 is TGCGCCAGCAGGGACGGAGCCTACACAGATACGCAGTATTTT.

A few counts support this clonotype. The junction departs from the called germline gene at one end, perhaps through a read error. The V call is TRBV5-4, the J call TRBJ2-5; 11 bases align to TRBD2. The germline gives CDR1 SGHNT, CDR2 YYREEE (reference sequence). The CDR3 spans 15 residues. The CDR3 DNA follows: TGTGCCAGCAGCTTGGATAGCGGGAGGGCGGAGACCCAGTATTTC. It translates to CASSLDSGRAETQYF. Combining the CDR3 with reference TRBV5-4 and TRBJ2-5 gives the whole variable domain ETGVTQSPTHLIKTRGQQVTLRCSSQSGHNTVSWYQQALGQGPQFIFQYYREEENGRGNFPPRFSGLQFPNYSSELNVNALELDDSALYLCASSLDSGRAETQYFGPGTRLLVL.

The chain couples TRBV28 to TRBJ2-7; 9 nucleotides agree with TRBD1. Trimming cost V 6 bases and J 9 bases; bases outside gene matches: 6. This CDR3 has 12 amino acids. Germline CDR1 reads MDHEN; CDR2 reads SYDVKM. For the CDR3, the DNA is TGTGCCAGCAGGGTTGACAGGGGGTTGCAGTACTTC. Translating gives CASRVDRGLQYF.

This clonotype has a count of ten or more. The chain combines TRBV20-1 with TRBJ2-2; tentatively, D is TRBD2 (7 bases). The V end was cut by 5 bases, the J end by 7 bases, with 17 bases between. CDR1 and CDR2 (germline): DFQATT, SNEGSKA (reference sequence). CDR3 length equals 14 residues. DNA for the CDR3: TGCAGTGCTGCTAGGGGGGGCGCGGACGGGGAGCTGTTTTTT. It encodes CSAARGGADGELFF.